These T cell receptor beta chains were read from a single sample in a study of blood T cells in healthy people across ages. TCRdb called the 5' RACE reads again in MiXCR, with one record for every CDR3 protein. Of roughly 730,000 distinct CDR3 sequences in the sample, approximately 53% are singletons; the top ten hold roughly 26%. Input material: blood. These receptors were collected from a middle-aged man in good health. Both conserved end residues are part of each CDR3. Fields, in order: J gene, V gene, CDR3 protein.

J gene: NA; V gene: TRBV25-1; CDR3 protein: CASTRPGLHQETQFF
J gene: TRBJ2-7; V gene: TRBV6-5; CDR3 protein: CASSLSERPYEQYF
J gene: TRBJ2-7; V gene: TRBV7-9; CDR3 protein: CASSRSATAYEQYF
J gene: TRBJ1-1; V gene: TRBV5-1; CDR3 protein: CASSKGQGKTNTEAFF
J gene: TRBJ2-1; V gene: TRBV27; CDR3 protein: CASSLSRLRDRGYNEQFF
J gene: TRBJ1-2; V gene: TRBV20-1; CDR3 protein: CSAREPRDRHGYTF
J gene: TRBJ1-4; V gene: TRBV7-2; CDR3 protein: CASSSQVADRGEKLFF
J gene: NA; V gene: TRBV20-1; CDR3 protein: CSAPSSGDPYEQYF
J gene: NA; V gene: TRBV6-2/TRBV6-3; CDR3 protein: CASSKGRGAEVLNEQYF
J gene: TRBJ2-1; V gene: TRBV29-1; CDR3 protein: CSGAGAVGYNEQFF
J gene: TRBJ1-5; V gene: TRBV20-1; CDR3 protein: CSARSRDYSNQPQHF
J gene: TRBJ2-2; V gene: TRBV20-1; CDR3 protein: CSATGTVNTGELFF
J gene: NA; V gene: TRBV27; CDR3 protein: CASSFLQASGADEQYF
J gene: TRBJ2-4; V gene: TRBV28; CDR3 protein: CASSLYRGLAKNIQYF
J gene: TRBJ1-5; V gene: TRBV6-5; CDR3 protein: CASSLDGYQPQHF
J gene: TRBJ2-3; V gene: TRBV29-1; CDR3 protein: CSVAAVTDTQYF
J gene: TRBJ2-7; V gene: TRBV3-1; CDR3 protein: CASSLENGAGEQYF
J gene: NA; V gene: TRBV20-1; CDR3 protein: CREAGETQYF
J gene: TRBJ2-5; V gene: TRBV20-1; CDR3 protein: CSAGRQGETQYF
J gene: NA; V gene: TRBV20-1; CDR3 protein: CSARPAGGQETQYF
J gene: NA; V gene: TRBV3-1; CDR3 protein: CASSQDALGETQYF
J gene: TRBJ2-7; V gene: TRBV5-1; CDR3 protein: CASSSLGVLGYEQYF
J gene: TRBJ2-1; V gene: TRBV3-1; CDR3 protein: CASSQGSVPPKEQFF
J gene: TRBJ2-3; V gene: TRBV7-4; CDR3 protein: CASSLLFWNSELTDTQYF
J gene: TRBJ1-2; V gene: TRBV12-3/TRBV12-4; CDR3 protein: CASSPLDRPNYGYTF
J gene: TRBJ2-3; V gene: TRBV7-2; CDR3 protein: CASSLRGAGSTDTQYF
J gene: TRBJ2-3; V gene: TRBV11-2; CDR3 protein: CASRPNRARAGTQYF
J gene: TRBJ1-5; V gene: TRBV20-1; CDR3 protein: CSAREPGVNQPQHF
J gene: TRBJ2-1; V gene: TRBV5-5; CDR3 protein: CASSTFSEVFNEQFF
J gene: TRBJ1-2; V gene: TRBV6-5; CDR3 protein: CATQPRQAGYGYTF
J gene: TRBJ2-4; V gene: TRBV12-3/TRBV12-4; CDR3 protein: CASSGYDRGGNIQYF
J gene: TRBJ2-7; V gene: TRBV6-5; CDR3 protein: CASSRDRHPYEQYF
J gene: TRBJ1-1; V gene: TRBV14; CDR3 protein: CASSPSGTLNTEAFF
J gene: TRBJ2-4; V gene: TRBV11-2; CDR3 protein: CASSSLVPPNIQYF
J gene: TRBJ2-1; V gene: TRBV20-1; CDR3 protein: CSARWRAAEQFF
J gene: TRBJ2-5; V gene: TRBV9; CDR3 protein: CASSVGEGLETQYF